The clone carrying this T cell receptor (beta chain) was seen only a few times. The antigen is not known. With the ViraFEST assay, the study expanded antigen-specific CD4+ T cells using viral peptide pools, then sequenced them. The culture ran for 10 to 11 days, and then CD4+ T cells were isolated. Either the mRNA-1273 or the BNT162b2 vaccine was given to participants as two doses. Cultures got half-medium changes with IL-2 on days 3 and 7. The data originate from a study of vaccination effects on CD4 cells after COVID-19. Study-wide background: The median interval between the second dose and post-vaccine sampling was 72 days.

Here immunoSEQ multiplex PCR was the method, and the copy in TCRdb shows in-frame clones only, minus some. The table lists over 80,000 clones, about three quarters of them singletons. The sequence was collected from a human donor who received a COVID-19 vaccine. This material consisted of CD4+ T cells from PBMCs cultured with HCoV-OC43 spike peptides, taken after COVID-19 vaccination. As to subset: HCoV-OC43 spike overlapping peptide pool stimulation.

The CDR3 region is CASSLRRDRVTGNTIYF. CDR3 sequence (DNA): TGTGCCAGCAGCTTACGCCGGGACAGGGTGACTGGAAACACCATATATTTT. The rearrangement joins TRBV7-2 to TRBJ1-3; TRBD1 aligns across 9 bases. Losses at the gene ends were 2 bases for V and 2 bases for J; bases not matched to a gene: 7. CDR3 length equals 17 residues. From germline, CDR1 is SGHTA and CDR2 FQGNSA.